The 27 T cell receptor beta chains given below trace back to one sample, sequenced in a study of regulatory T cells in long-lasting Graves disease. Sequencing libraries for TCR beta were prepared with iRepertoire HTBI primers and Arm-PCR of CDR3 regions. Using its own MiXCR run on the multiplex PCR reads, TCRdb lists one record per CDR3 protein. This table has some 490,000 distinct CDR3 sequences, around 12% appearing once. Indicated time point: newly diagnosed GD, antithyroid drugs for less than 3 months. Following extraction of RNA from PBMCs, that RNA was used to make the TCR library. These data also featured in a second study, about T cells in Graves' hyperthyroidism and ophthalmopathy.

The sequenced sample was peripheral blood mononuclear cells (PBMCs), obtained at new diagnosis, from a patient treated with antithyroid drugs. The source is a woman in her 30s with Graves disease.

This clonotype was recorded at least ten times. This rearrangement joins TRBV20-1 to TRBJ2-7; possible D gene TRBD1, 6 bases. Germline V lookup: CDR1 DFQATT, CDR2 SNEGSKA (reference sequence). This CDR3 contains 13 residues. Trimming stripped 1 base from V and 5 bases from J, with 12 bases between. CDR3 sequence reads: CSARGITGNEQYF. The CDR3 DNA reads as TGCAGTGCTAGAGGTATAACAGGGAACGAGCAGTACTTC.

This clonotype was seen only a few times. This may be a read error: a much more frequent sequence differs by one nucleotide. V usage is TRBV11-3 and J usage is TRBJ2-3; TRBD2 is a possible D gene (6 bases). The CDR3 sequence is 15 residues long. Germline V gene sequence: CDR1 SGHNT, CDR2 YENEEA. V was cut by 5 bases and J by 1 base, with 13 bases left in between. The chain's CDR3 is CASSQGTGGTDTQYF. The CDR3 DNA reads TGTGCCAGCAGCCAAGGGACTGGCGGCACAGATACGCAGTATTTT.

In this sample, this clonotype turned up a few times. The chain uses TRBV7-8 and TRBJ2-3; no reliable D call. This CDR3 has 12 residues. The germline V gene encodes CDR1 SGHVS and CDR2 FQNEAQ. Between the trimmed V and J ends, which lost 3 bases and 5 bases, there was a span of 6 bases. The CDR3 protein is CASSFRVDTQYF. The CDR3, as DNA: TGTGCCAGCAGCTTTAGGGTAGATACGCAGTATTTT.

This sequence joins TRBV19 and TRBJ2-7; the D gene is possibly TRBD2 (5 bases). The CDR3 length is 13 residues. V lost 5 bases and J lost 2, with 10 bases in between. Germline CDR1 LNHDA, CDR2 SQIVND (reference sequence). The CDR3 here is CASSEGFTYEQYF. The DNA of the CDR3 is TGTGCCAGTAGTGAGGGTTTCACCTACGAGCAGTACTTC.

This clonotype came up once. The J gene is TRBJ2-2, the V gene TRBV30; D is perhaps TRBD1 or TRBD2 (6 bases each). The CDR3 length is 18 residues. Trimming shortened V by 7 bases and J by 1 base, and 25 bases separated the two germline ends. Germline V CDR1 and CDR2: GTSNPN, SVGIG (reference sequence). The CDR3 region is CASRGHGATFWNTGELFF. CDR3 in DNA: TGTGCCTCGCGGGGACATGGGGCGACATTTTGGAACACCGGGGAGCTGTTTTTT.

This clonotype was seen repeatedly, ten times or more. The rearrangement joins TRBV18 to TRBJ1-1; D is perhaps TRBD1 (5 bases). The V gene's germline CDR1 is KGHSH and CDR2 LQKENI. The CDR3 covers 15 residues. V was shortened by 6 bases and J by 1 base, with 15 bases between the two germline ends. The CDR3 here is CASSPSPTANTEAFF. The CDR3 region has the DNA TGTGCCAGCTCCCCATCCCCGACAGCGAACACTGAAGCTTTCTTT.

At least ten counts were recorded for this clonotype. The chain has TRBV5-6 and TRBJ1-1, with D possibly matching TRBD1 (6 bases). There are 15 residues in the CDR3. V was trimmed by 1 base and J by 0 bases, leaving 10 bases between them. Germline loops: CDR1 SGHDT, CDR2 YYEEEE. CDR3 DNA: TGTGCCAGCAGCTTGTTTCAGGGGTTGAACACTGAAGCTTTCTTT. This encodes CASSLFQGLNTEAFF.

This clonotype was found many times. The junction departs from germline at one end; a sequencing error may be responsible. The genes are TRBV14 and TRBJ2-7; D not certain. The CDR3 runs to 14 residues. Looked up from germline, CDR1 is SGHDN and CDR2 is FVKESK. CDR3 residues: CASSLAGSTYEQYF. The CDR3 DNA follows: TGCGCCAGCAGCTTGGCCGGTAGCACCTACGAGCAGTACTTC.

This clonotype was counted ten times or more. V is TRBV30 and J is TRBJ1-6; 9 positions match TRBD1. V gave up 4 bases and J gave up 7 bases; unmatched junction bases: 11. Looked up from germline, CDR1 is GTSNPN and CDR2 is SVGIG (reference sequence). This CDR3 is built from 16 residues. CDR3 sequence: CAWIPLDRGQNSPLHF. DNA for the CDR3: TGTGCCTGGATTCCCCTGGACAGGGGCCAAAATTCACCCCTCCACTTT.

This clonotype showed up many times. This may stem from a read error, because a much larger clone lies one nucleotide away. This CDR3 reads CASTGLAGLEQHF. CDR3 nucleotide sequence: TGTGCCAGCACCGGACTAGCGGGACTCGAGCAGCACTTC. The chain has TRBV11-2 and TRBJ2-7; TRBD2 matches at 12 bases. The CDR3 consists of 13 residues. Germline V lookup: CDR1 SGHAT, CDR2 FQNNGV. The whole variable domain, remainder taken from reference TRBV11-2 and TRBJ2-7, is EAGVAQSPRYKIIEKRQSVAFWCNPISGHATLYWYQQILGQGPKLLIQFQNNGVVDDSQLPKDRFSAERLKGVDSTLKIQPAKLEDSAVYLCASTGLAGLEQHFGPGTRLTVT.

Ten or more counts support this clonotype. V gene TRBV29-1 combines with J gene TRBJ1-2; D unresolved. Per germline, CDR1 SQVTM and CDR2 ANQGSEA. V was clipped by 7 bases and J by 8 bases, with 20 bases between them. CDR3 length: 13 residues. The CDR3 region has the DNA TGCAGCGCCAAAAGCCCCTCCCTTGGGGGCTACACCTTC. Translated: CSAKSPSLGGYTF.

This clonotype was seen at least ten times. V and J are TRBV2 and TRBJ2-1; maybe TRBD2 (6 bases). Germline assignment: CDR1 SNHLY and CDR2 FYNNEI. This CDR3 has 13 amino acids. The V end lost 7 bases, the J end lost 9 bases, and 16 bases lay between the germline ends. The DNA for the CDR3 is TGTGCCAGCAAGGGTTCGGGAGTTGGTGAGCAGTTCTTC. It translates to CASKGSGVGEQFF. Full variable domain (remainder filled in from reference TRBV2 and TRBJ2-1): EPEVTQTPSHQVTQMGQEVILRCVPISNHLYFYWYRQILGQKVEFLVSFYNNEISEKSEIFDDQFSVERPDGSNFTLKIRSTKLEDSAMYFCASKGSGVGEQFFGPGTRLTVL.

This clonotype was detected only a few times. This rearrangement joins TRBV19 to TRBJ2-2; TRBD1 matches 10 bases. Trimming removed 9 bases from V and 7 bases from J; junction bases left unmatched: 5. The CDR3 is made up of 13 amino acids. CDR1 is LNHDA, CDR2 SQIVND, per germline (reference sequence). The CDR3 region is CASRQGAVGELFF. The CDR3 DNA reads as TGTGCCAGCAGACAGGGGGCCGTCGGGGAGCTGTTTTTT.

The chain combines TRBV7-2 with TRBJ2-4; TRBD1 might be the D (7 bases). With 7 bases removed from V and 7 bases from J, the gap between germline ends came to 26 bases. This CDR3 contains 17 residues. Per the germline V gene, CDR1 is SGHTA and CDR2 is FQGNSA. CDR3 DNA sequence: TGTGCCAGCACCAAAGGGGCAGGGGGAGGTGGGGCGAACATTCAGTACTTC. Translation: CASTKGAGGGGANIQYF.

Ten or more counts support this clonotype. The chain recombines TRBV20-1 with TRBJ2-4, with a possible D match to TRBD2 (5 bases). Germline V gene lookup returns CDR1 DFQATT and CDR2 SNEGSKA (reference sequence). The CDR3 consists of 14 residues. The V and J ends lost 1 base and 3 bases respectively, with 10 bases between them. CDR3 region: CSARGGEGKNIQYF. Here the CDR3 DNA reads TGCAGTGCTAGAGGGGGAGAAGGCAAAAACATTCAGTACTTC.

This clonotype has ten or more counts. This sequence joins TRBV3-1 and TRBJ2-2; D not resolved. CDR3 length equals 13 residues. Between the trimmed V and J ends, which lost 7 bases and 4 bases, there was a span of 10 bases. Per germline, CDR1 LGHDT and CDR2 YNNKEL (reference sequence). The CDR3 nucleotides read TGTGCCAGCACCCGGGCCCTCACCGGGGAGCTGTTTTTT. As protein: CASTRALTGELFF. Using reference TRBV3-1 and TRBJ2-2 for the parts outside the CDR3, the full variable domain is DTAVSQTPKYLVTQMGNDKSIKCEQNLGHDTMYWYKQDSKKFLKIMFSYNNKELIINETVPNRFSPKSPDKAHLNLHINSLELGDSAVYFCASTRALTGELFFGEGSRLTVL.

The table lists this clonotype with many counts. The rearrangement joins TRBV7-9 to TRBJ1-4; 8 bases are shared with TRBD1. After removal of 3 bases from V and 8 bases from J, the junction contained 17 bases not matched to a gene. The germline V gene has CDR1 SEHNR and CDR2 FQNEAQ (reference sequence). This CDR3 is built from 18 residues. This CDR3 reads CASSFGRGQEGWIEKLFF. CDR3 in DNA: TGTGCCAGCAGCTTTGGCAGGGGGCAAGAGGGATGGATAGAAAAACTGTTTTTT. Filled out from reference TRBV7-9 and TRBJ1-4, the complete variable domain reads DTGVSQNPRHKITKRGQNVTFRCDPISEHNRLYWYRQTLGQGPEFLTYFQNEAQLEKSRLLSDRFSAERPKGSFSTLEIQRTEQGDSAMYLCASSFGRGQEGWIEKLFFGSGTQLSVL.

This clonotype was observed at least ten times. V usage is TRBV12-3 or TRBV12-4 and J usage is TRBJ1-2; D might be TRBD1 (5 bases). With 8 bases removed from V and 4 bases from J, the gap between germline ends came to 14 bases. The CDR3 length is 13 residues. The CDR3, as DNA: TGTGCCAGCCTCGACGGGGGTAGCTATGGCTACACCTTC. It is translated as CASLDGGSYGYTF.

This clonotype has ten or more counts. The chain has TRBV28 and TRBJ2-1, with D possibly being TRBD1 (5 bases). The germline V gene encodes CDR1 MDHEN and CDR2 SYDVKM. The CDR3 contains 17 residues. Trimming took 5 bases from V and 0 from J, leaving 17 bases between them. The CDR3 protein is CASSPLKGISSYNEQFF. The DNA of the CDR3 is TGTGCCAGCAGTCCTCTCAAGGGGATTAGCTCCTACAATGAGCAGTTCTTC.

The chain carries TRBV5-5 and TRBJ2-7, with D perhaps being TRBD1 or TRBD2 (5 bases each). Trimming removed 2 bases at V and 4 bases at J, with 19 bases between. The CDR3 loop spans 16 amino acids. CDR1 is SGHKS, CDR2 YYEKEE, per germline (reference sequence). CDR3 amino acids: CASSLTFDGTLYEQYF. The DNA for the CDR3 is TGTGCCAGCAGCTTAACCTTTGACGGGACCTTGTACGAGCAGTACTTC. Based on the CDR3 plus reference TRBV5-5 and TRBJ2-7, the full variable domain is DAGVTQSPTHLIKTRGQQVTLRCSPISGHKSVSWYQQVLGQGPQFIFQYYEKEERGRGNFPDRFSARQFPNYSSELNVNALLLGDSALYLCASSLTFDGTLYEQYFGPGTRLTVT.

The V and J genes are TRBV20-1 and TRBJ2-1; 11 bases align to TRBD2. Per germline, CDR1 DFQATT and CDR2 SNEGSKA (reference sequence). The junction had 14 bases not matched to a gene; V was cut back by 6 bases and J by 10 bases. The CDR3 totals 15 residues. The CDR3 DNA reads as TGCAGTGCGAGGGTCCCTCTAGCGGGAGGAGGGGAGCAGTTCTTC. This codes for CSARVPLAGGGEQFF.

This clonotype was counted at least ten times. The chain combines TRBV10-3 with TRBJ2-1; D gene unclear. Trimming removed 3 bases at V and 10 bases at J, with 13 bases between. This CDR3 is 13 amino acids long. Per the germline V gene, CDR1 is ENHRY and CDR2 is SYGVKD. The CDR3 DNA follows: TGTGCCATCAGTGATTTCGAGGTAGCAGAGCAGTTCTTC. Translation: CAISDFEVAEQFF.

This clonotype was counted at least ten times. V gene TRBV27 combines with J gene TRBJ1-1; D is uncertain. Trimming took 3 bases from V and 2 from J, leaving 7 bases between them. This CDR3 is 13 amino acids long. CDR1 MNHEY and CDR2 SMNVEV come from the germline V gene (reference sequence). In nucleotides, the CDR3 is TGTGCCAGCAGTTTCATCGTTAACACTGAAGCTTTCTTT. Amino acids: CASSFIVNTEAFF.

This clonotype was picked up one time. The chain recombines TRBV29-1 with TRBJ1-1, with TRBD1 matching over 7 bases. The CDR3 loop spans 13 amino acids. Germline V gene sequence: CDR1 SQVTM, CDR2 ANQGSEA. After removal of 1 base from V and 3 bases from J, the junction contained 2 bases not matched to a gene. Here the CDR3 reads CSVEGQGHTEAFF. In DNA, the CDR3 is TGCAGCGTTGAAGGACAGGGACACACTGAAGCTTTCTTT.

This clonotype was seen many times. This chain connects TRBV5-1 to TRBJ2-3, with D possibly TRBD1 on 6 matching bases. The V end was cut by 2 bases, the J end by 4 bases, with 14 bases between. Germline-derived CDR1 and CDR2 are SGHRS and YFSETQ. The CDR3 runs 15 residues. The CDR3 here is CASSLTGLGADTQYF. The CDR3 DNA is TGCGCCAGCAGCTTAACAGGGTTGGGCGCAGATACGCAGTATTTT.

This clonotype appeared many times. The chain employs TRBV27 and TRBJ2-3, with 7 bases lining up with TRBD1. The V and J ends lost 5 bases and 6 bases, in that order; junction bases with no gene match: 11. There are 15 residues in the CDR3. The germline V gene encodes CDR1 MNHEY and CDR2 SMNVEV (reference sequence). The CDR3: CASSPRTGREDTQYF. The DNA of the CDR3 is TGTGCCAGCAGTCCCCGGACAGGCCGAGAGGATACGCAGTATTTT.

This clonotype showed up just a few times. The chain is built from TRBV3-1 and TRBJ2-1, with 12 nucleotides matching TRBD2. V shed 4 bases, J shed 2 bases, and the junction held 6 bases outside the gene matches. This CDR3 comprises 17 residues. CDR1 LGHDT and CDR2 YNNKEL come from the germline V gene (reference sequence). CDR3 nucleotide sequence: TGTGCCAGCAGCCGGCCCCTAGCGGGAGGGACCTACAATGAGCAGTTCTTC. Protein sequence: CASSRPLAGGTYNEQFF.